The 3 T cell receptor beta chains listed next were all sequenced from one sample in a study of shared clonotypes between healthy human individuals. The table came from immunoSEQ multiplex PCR; TCRdb's copy has only in-frame clones and leaves some out. The data contain about 2 million clones, 90% to 95% of them seen just once; the ten biggest clones take up more than 0.1%. Source material: naive CD4+ T cells sorted from blood. The subset denotes: CD45RA+ positively selected. The receptors were sampled from a man between 18 and 35 years old in good health.

The V and J genes are TRBV4-1 and TRBJ2-2; 8 bases are a match to TRBD2. The CDR3 loop spans 15 amino acids. Trimming removed 7 bases from V and 6 bases from J; junction bases left unmatched: 10. Germline V gives CDR1 MGHRA, CDR2 YSYEKL. The CDR3 region is CASIRSGSISGELFF. The CDR3 DNA is TGCGCCAGCATACGGAGCGGGAGTATTTCCGGGGAGCTGTTTTTT.

The chain combines TRBV7-3 with TRBJ2-2, with 7 bases identical to TRBD1. This CDR3 region has 15 residues. V trimming: 6 bases; J trimming: 0 bases; junction bases outside the gene matches: 4. Germline CDR1 reads SGHTA; CDR2 reads FQGTGA. CDR3 DNA: TGTGCCAGCAGTAACAGGGGCTCGAACACCGGGGAGCTGTTTTTT. Protein sequence: CASSNRGSNTGELFF.

This sequence joins TRBV30 and TRBJ2-3, with D possibly matching TRBD2 (5 bases). The CDR3 sequence is 14 residues long. Per germline, CDR1 GTSNPN and CDR2 SVGIG (reference sequence). V was clipped by 2 bases and J by 1 base, with 10 bases between them. This CDR3 reads CAWSRGSGTDTQYF. CDR3 nucleotides: TGTGCCTGGAGTCGGGGATCAGGCACAGATACGCAGTATTTT.